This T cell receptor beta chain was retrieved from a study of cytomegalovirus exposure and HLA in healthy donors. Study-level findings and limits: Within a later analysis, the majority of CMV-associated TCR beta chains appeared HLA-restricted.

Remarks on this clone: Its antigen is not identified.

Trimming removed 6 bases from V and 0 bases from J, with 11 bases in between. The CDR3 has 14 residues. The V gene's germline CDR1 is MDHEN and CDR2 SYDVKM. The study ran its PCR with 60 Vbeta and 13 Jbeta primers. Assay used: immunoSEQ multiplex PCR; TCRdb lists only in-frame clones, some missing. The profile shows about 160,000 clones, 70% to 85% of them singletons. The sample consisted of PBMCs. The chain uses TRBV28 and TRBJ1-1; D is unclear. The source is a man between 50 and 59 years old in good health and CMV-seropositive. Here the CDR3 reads CASSPGVVNTEAFF. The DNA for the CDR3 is TGTGCCAGCAGCCCCGGGGTAGTGAACACTGAAGCTTTCTTT.